This TCR beta chain was found in a study of cytomegalovirus exposure and HLA in healthy donors. Measured with immunoSEQ multiplex PCR; TCRdb has only the in-frame clones, and not every one. The table lists about 140,000 clones, approximately 90% of them singletons. Germline loops: CDR1 SGHRS, CDR2 YFSETQ. Trimming left V 4 bases short and J 1 base short, with 12 bases between. This CDR3 has 15 amino acids. The donors were part of the validation cohort of over a hundred subjects. That cohort was separate from the first cohort, which comprised 550 to 750 subjects. This clone was found a few times. The V call is TRBV5-1, the J call TRBJ1-5; possibly TRBD1 for D (6 bases). The TCR originated in a man younger than 35 in good health and CMV-seronegative. Sequencing was done on a sample of PBMCs. As DNA, the CDR3 is TGCGCCAGCAGCCAAGGGGGGGCAAGCAATCAGCCCCAGCATTTT. Its translation is CASSQGGASNQPQHF.